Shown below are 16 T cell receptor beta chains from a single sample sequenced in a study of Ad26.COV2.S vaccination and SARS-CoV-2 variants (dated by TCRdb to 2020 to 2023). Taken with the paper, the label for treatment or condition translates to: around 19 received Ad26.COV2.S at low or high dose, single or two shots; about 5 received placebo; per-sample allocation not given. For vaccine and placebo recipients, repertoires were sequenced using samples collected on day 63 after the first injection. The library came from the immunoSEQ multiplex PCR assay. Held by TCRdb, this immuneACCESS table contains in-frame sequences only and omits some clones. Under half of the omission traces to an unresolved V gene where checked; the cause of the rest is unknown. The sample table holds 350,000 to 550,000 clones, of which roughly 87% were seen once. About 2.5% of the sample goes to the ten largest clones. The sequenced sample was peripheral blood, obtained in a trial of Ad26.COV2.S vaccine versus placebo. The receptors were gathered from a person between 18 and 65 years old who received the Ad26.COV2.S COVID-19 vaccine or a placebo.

CDR3 region: CASSLGDLRMETQYF. DNA of the CDR3: TGTGCCAGCAGCTTAGGCGACCTGCGGATGGAGACCCAGTACTTC. The chain recombines TRBV11-3 with TRBJ2-5; D is ambiguous. Trimming pared 1 base from V and 5 bases from J, leaving 14 bases between. The V gene's germline CDR1 is SGHNT and CDR2 YENEEA. The CDR3 loop spans 15 amino acids. The whole variable domain, filled in from reference TRBV11-3 and TRBJ2-5, reads EAGVVQSPRYKIIEKKQPVAFWCNPISGHNTLYWYLQNLGQGPELLIRYENEEAVDDSQLPKDRFSAERLKGVDSTLKIQPAELGDSAVYLCASSLGDLRMETQYFGPGTRLLVL.

The CDR3 loop is CASRSGSVVQETQYF. The CDR3 coding sequence is TGTGCCAGTAGGTCAGGGTCTGTAGTCCAAGAGACCCAGTACTTC. V and J are TRBV19 and TRBJ2-5; weak D call: TRBD1 (5 bases). This CDR3 region has 15 residues. The germline V and J ends were trimmed by 6 bases and 1 base, with 15 bases remaining between them. Germline CDR1 LNHDA, CDR2 SQIVND (reference sequence).

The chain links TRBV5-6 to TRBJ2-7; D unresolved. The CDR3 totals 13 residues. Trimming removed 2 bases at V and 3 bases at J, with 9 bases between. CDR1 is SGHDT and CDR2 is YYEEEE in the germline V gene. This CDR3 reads CASSFGQIYEQYF. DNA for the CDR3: TGTGCCAGCAGCTTCGGGCAGATCTACGAGCAGTACTTC.

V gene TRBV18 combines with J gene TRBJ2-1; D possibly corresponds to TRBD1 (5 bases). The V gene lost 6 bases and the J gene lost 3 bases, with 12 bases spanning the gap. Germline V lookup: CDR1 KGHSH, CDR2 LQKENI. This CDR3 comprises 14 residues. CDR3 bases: TGTGCCAGCTCCCCGGACATTGTCTACAATGAGCAGTTCTTC. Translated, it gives CASSPDIVYNEQFF.

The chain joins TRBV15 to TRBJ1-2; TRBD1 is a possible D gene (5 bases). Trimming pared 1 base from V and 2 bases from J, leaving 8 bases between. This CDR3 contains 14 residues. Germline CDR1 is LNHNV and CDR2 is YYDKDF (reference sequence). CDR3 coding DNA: TGTGCCACCAGCAGAGGGGACCCGAACTATGGCTACACCTTC. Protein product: CATSRGDPNYGYTF.

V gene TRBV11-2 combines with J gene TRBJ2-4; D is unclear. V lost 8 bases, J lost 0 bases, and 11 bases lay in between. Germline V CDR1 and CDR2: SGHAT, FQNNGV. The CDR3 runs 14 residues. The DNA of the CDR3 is TGTGCCAGCGCCCTGGCCTTAGCCAAAAACATTCAGTACTTC. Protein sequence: CASALALAKNIQYF.

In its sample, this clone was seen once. The CDR3 bases are TGCGCCAGCAGCCAAGTACGGGCAGCTGGAAACACCATATATTTT. Translation gives CASSQVRAAGNTIYF. V and J are TRBV4-1 and TRBJ1-3; D is ambiguous. With 1 base removed from V and 2 bases from J, the gap between germline ends came to 9 bases. Germline-derived CDR1 and CDR2 are MGHRA and YSYEKL. CDR3 length: 15 amino acids.

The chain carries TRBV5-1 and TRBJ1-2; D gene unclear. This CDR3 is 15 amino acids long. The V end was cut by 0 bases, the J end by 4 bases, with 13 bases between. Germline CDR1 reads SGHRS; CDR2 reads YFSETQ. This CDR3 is CASSLGQSRAYGYTF. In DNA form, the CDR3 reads TGCGCCAGCAGCTTGGGGCAGTCGCGGGCCTATGGCTACACCTTC.

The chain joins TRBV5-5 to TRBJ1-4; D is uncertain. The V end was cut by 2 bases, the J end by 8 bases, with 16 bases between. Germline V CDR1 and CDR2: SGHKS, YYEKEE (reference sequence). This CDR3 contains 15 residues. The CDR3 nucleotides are TGTGCCAGCAGCTTCCCAGGTTTATTTGAGGAAAAACTGTTTTTT. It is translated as CASSFPGLFEEKLFF.

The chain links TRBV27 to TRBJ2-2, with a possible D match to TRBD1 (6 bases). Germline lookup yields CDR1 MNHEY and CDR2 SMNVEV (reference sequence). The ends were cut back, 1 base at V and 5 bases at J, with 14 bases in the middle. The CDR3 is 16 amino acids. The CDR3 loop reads CASSLLYLRGTGELFF. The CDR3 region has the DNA TGTGCCAGCAGTTTATTATACCTCAGGGGAACCGGGGAGCTGTTTTTT.

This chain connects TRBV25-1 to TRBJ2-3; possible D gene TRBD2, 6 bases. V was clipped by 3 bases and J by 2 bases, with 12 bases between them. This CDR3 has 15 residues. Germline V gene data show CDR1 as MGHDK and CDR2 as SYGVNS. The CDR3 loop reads CASSDFAGNTDTQYF. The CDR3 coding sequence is TGTGCCAGCAGTGACTTCGCGGGAAACACAGATACGCAGTATTTT.

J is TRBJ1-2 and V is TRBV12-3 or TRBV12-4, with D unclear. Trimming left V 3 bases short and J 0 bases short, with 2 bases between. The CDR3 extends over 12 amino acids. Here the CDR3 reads CASSLTNYGYTF. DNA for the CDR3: TGTGCCAGCAGTTTGACTAACTATGGCTACACCTTC.

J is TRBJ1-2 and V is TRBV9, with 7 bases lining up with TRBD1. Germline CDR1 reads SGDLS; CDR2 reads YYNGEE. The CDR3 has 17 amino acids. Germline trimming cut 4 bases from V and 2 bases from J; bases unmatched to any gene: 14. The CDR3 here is CASSPGQPAFKNYGYTF. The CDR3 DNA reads TGTGCCAGCAGCCCGGGACAGCCGGCCTTCAAGAACTATGGCTACACCTTC.

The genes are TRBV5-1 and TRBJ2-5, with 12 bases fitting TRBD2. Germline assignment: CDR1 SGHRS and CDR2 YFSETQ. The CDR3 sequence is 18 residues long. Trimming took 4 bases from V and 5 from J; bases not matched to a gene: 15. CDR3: CASSVRLLAGGRQETQYF. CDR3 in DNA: TGCGCCAGCAGCGTAAGACTACTAGCGGGGGGACGGCAGGAGACCCAGTACTTC.

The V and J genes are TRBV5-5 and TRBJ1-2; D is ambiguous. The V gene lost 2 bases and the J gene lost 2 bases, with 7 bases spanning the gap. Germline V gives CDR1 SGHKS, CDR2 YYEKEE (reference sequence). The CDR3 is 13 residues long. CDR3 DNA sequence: TGTGCCAGCAGCTTTTCCCTAAACTATGGCTACACCTTC. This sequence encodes CASSFSLNYGYTF.

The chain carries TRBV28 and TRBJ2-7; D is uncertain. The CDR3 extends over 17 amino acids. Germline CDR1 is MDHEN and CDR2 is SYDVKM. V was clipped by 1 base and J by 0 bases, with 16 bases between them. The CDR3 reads CASSLSPRRLSSYEQYF. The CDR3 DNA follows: TGTGCCAGCAGTTTATCCCCCCGCAGGTTGAGCTCCTACGAGCAGTACTTC. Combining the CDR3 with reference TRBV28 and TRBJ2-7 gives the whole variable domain DVKVTQSSRYLVKRTGEKVFLECVQDMDHENMFWYRQDPGLGLRLIYFSYDVKMKEKGDIPEGYSVSREKKERFSLILESASTNQTSMYLCASSLSPRRLSSYEQYFGPGTRLTVT.